Listed below are T cell receptor beta chains from one sample, sequenced in a study of T cell repertoires in cytomegalovirus infection. One entry per CDR3 protein, called by TCRdb with MiXCR from the reads. The table includes some 150,000 distinct CDR3 sequences, about 6% detected once. Sequenced material: PBMCs. The source of these receptors is a human donor in good health (CMV status not recorded). Some clones in this sample may be carry-over from other donors' samples. CDR3s include the opening cysteine and the closing phenylalanine or tryptophan. D genes are given only for firm matches. Expanded clones get a size class; other rows say once, few or many, or leave the size out.

V gene: TRBV7-2
D gene: -
clone size: many
J gene: TRBJ2-7
CDR3 DNA: TGTGCCAGCAGCCTCGTGACCTACGAGCAGTACTTC
CDR3 protein: CASSLVTYEQYF

V gene: TRBV2
D gene: -
clone size: few
J gene: TRBJ2-1
CDR3 DNA: TGTGCCAGCCGTTTTACCGCCAGCTCCTACAATGAGCAGTTCTTC
CDR3 protein: CASRFTASSYNEQFF

V gene: TRBV25-1
D gene: -
clone size: many
J gene: TRBJ1-5
CDR3 DNA: TGTGCCAGCAGTGGGGAGATGTCTAGCAATCAGCCCCAGCATTTT
CDR3 protein: CASSGEMSSNQPQHF

V gene: TRBV7-2
D gene: -
clone size: many
J gene: TRBJ1-1
CDR3 DNA: TGTGCCAGCAGCCGGGGATTTTCGCGAAACACTGAAGCTTTCTTT
CDR3 protein: CASSRGFSRNTEAFF

V gene: TRBV7-2
D gene: -
clone size: -
J gene: TRBJ1-1
CDR3 DNA: TGTGCCAGCAGCTTAAGGGCGGGATCTGAAGCTTTCTTT
CDR3 protein: CASSLRAGSEAFF

V gene: TRBV2
D gene: -
clone size: many
J gene: TRBJ2-5
CDR3 DNA: TGTGCCAGCAGTGCGGGTCAGGGGCGAGGGGAGACCCAGTACTTC
CDR3 protein: CASSAGQGRGETQYF

V gene: TRBV7-9
D gene: -
clone size: many
J gene: TRBJ1-2
CDR3 DNA: TGTGCCAGCAGCGCGACAGCATTCTATGGCTACACCTTC
CDR3 protein: CASSATAFYGYTF

V gene: TRBV6-2/TRBV6-3
D gene: -
clone size: many
J gene: TRBJ1-4
CDR3 DNA: TGTGCCAGCAGCGCAGTGAATGAAAAACTGTTTTTT
CDR3 protein: CASSAVNEKLFF

V gene: TRBV5-6
D gene: TRBD1
clone size: many
J gene: TRBJ1-6
CDR3 DNA: TGTGCCAGCAGCTTGGGGACAGGGTATAATTCACCCCTCCACTTT
CDR3 protein: CASSLGTGYNSPLHF

V gene: TRBV18
D gene: TRBD1
clone size: many
J gene: TRBJ2-7
CDR3 DNA: TGTGCCAGCTCACGTCAAAACAGGGGCGAGCAGTACTTC
CDR3 protein: CASSRQNRGEQYF

V gene: TRBV3-1
D gene: TRBD2
clone size: few
J gene: TRBJ2-5
CDR3 DNA: TGTGCCAGCAGCCAAGAGTTCCTAGCGGGGGGGCGGGAGACCCAGTACTTC
CDR3 protein: CASSQEFLAGGRETQYF

V gene: TRBV5-4
D gene: TRBD2
clone size: -
J gene: TRBJ2-1
CDR3 DNA: TGTGCCAGCAGCTTGGGGGGCGGGGGGGCGGAGTACAATGAGCAGTTCTTC
CDR3 protein: CASSLGGGGAEYNEQFF

V gene: TRBV28
D gene: TRBD2
clone size: -
J gene: TRBJ2-1
CDR3 DNA: TGTGCCAGCAGTCAAGCGGGGGGGCTTTACAATGAGCAGTTCTTC
CDR3 protein: CASSQAGGLYNEQFF

V gene: TRBV4-2
D gene: -
clone size: many
J gene: TRBJ1-2
CDR3 DNA: TGTGCCAGCAGCCACCCTTCTCGCGCCGACTATGGCTACACCTTC
CDR3 protein: CASSHPSRADYGYTF

V gene: TRBV2
D gene: TRBD1
clone size: many
J gene: TRBJ2-3
CDR3 DNA: TGTGCCAGCAGAGTCTCGGGGACAGGGGTGACAGATACGCAGTATTTT
CDR3 protein: CASRVSGTGVTDTQYF

V gene: TRBV14
D gene: -
clone size: many
J gene: TRBJ2-3
CDR3 DNA: TGTGCCAGCAGCCATAGGCACAGGCCAATATTCGGGGGCACAGATACGCAGTATTTT
CDR3 protein: CASSHRHRPIFGGTDTQYF

V gene: TRBV7-2
D gene: -
clone size: many
J gene: TRBJ1-5
CDR3 DNA: TGTGCCAGCAGCACGGGGGAGGGTGGCAATCAGCCCCAGCATTTT
CDR3 protein: CASSTGEGGNQPQHF

V gene: TRBV12-3/TRBV12-4
D gene: -
clone size: -
J gene: TRBJ1-1
CDR3 DNA: TGTGCCAGCAGTTTCTTGACTGAAGCTTTCTTT
CDR3 protein: CASSFLTEAFF

V gene: TRBV6-2/TRBV6-3
D gene: -
clone size: many
J gene: TRBJ1-1
CDR3 DNA: TGTGCCAGCAGTTCAGTCCGTGGAACTGAAGCTTTCTTT
CDR3 protein: CASSSVRGTEAFF

V gene: TRBV7-2
D gene: TRBD1
clone size: many
J gene: TRBJ2-2
CDR3 DNA: TGTGCCAGCAGCCTTAACAGGGGAACCGGGGAGCTGTTTTTT
CDR3 protein: CASSLNRGTGELFF

V gene: TRBV12-3/TRBV12-4
D gene: -
clone size: many
J gene: TRBJ1-5
CDR3 DNA: TGTGCCAGCACCATCGGACAGAATCAGCCCCAGCATTTT
CDR3 protein: CASTIGQNQPQHF

V gene: TRBV7-9
D gene: -
clone size: many
J gene: TRBJ1-5
CDR3 DNA: TGTGCCAGCAGCTTAGGCCGCCTCGGCGGGAATAGCAATCAGCCCCAGCATTTT
CDR3 protein: CASSLGRLGGNSNQPQHF

V gene: TRBV7-9
D gene: TRBD1
clone size: -
J gene: TRBJ2-6
CDR3 DNA: TGTGCCAGCAGCGTGGCAGGGGGCTTTGGGGCCAACGTCCTGACTTTC
CDR3 protein: CASSVAGGFGANVLTF

V gene: TRBV25-1
D gene: TRBD1
clone size: many
J gene: TRBJ1-2
CDR3 DNA: TGTGCCAGCAGTGGAGGGGGCTGGGGCTATGGCTACACCTTC
CDR3 protein: CASSGGGWGYGYTF

V gene: TRBV20-1
D gene: -
clone size: many
J gene: TRBJ1-5
CDR3 DNA: TGCAGTGCTAGAGATCCGACGGCCTCTCGCGGCAATCAGCCCCAGCATTTT
CDR3 protein: CSARDPTASRGNQPQHF

V gene: TRBV9
D gene: TRBD1
clone size: -
J gene: TRBJ2-7
CDR3 DNA: TGTGCCAGCAGCGCGACAGGGACCTCCTACGAGCAGTACTTC
CDR3 protein: CASSATGTSYEQYF

V gene: TRBV6-6
D gene: -
clone size: many
J gene: TRBJ1-3
CDR3 DNA: TGTGCCAGCAGTTACTCGAGTCCAGGGCGGTCCTCCTCTGGAAACACCATATATTTT
CDR3 protein: CASSYSSPGRSSSGNTIYF

V gene: TRBV7-6
D gene: -
clone size: many
J gene: TRBJ2-3
CDR3 DNA: TGTGCCAGCAGCTCACGACCCACAGATACGCAGTATTTT
CDR3 protein: CASSSRPTDTQYF

V gene: TRBV28
D gene: -
clone size: many
J gene: TRBJ2-7
CDR3 DNA: TGTGCCAGCAGTTTACCATACGGGGAGAGCTCCTACGAGCAGTACTTC
CDR3 protein: CASSLPYGESSYEQYF

V gene: TRBV18
D gene: TRBD1
clone size: -
J gene: TRBJ2-6
CDR3 DNA: TGTGCCAGCTCACCGGGACAGGGGTCCTCCTCTGGGGCCAACGTCCTGACTTTC
CDR3 protein: CASSPGQGSSSGANVLTF

V gene: TRBV7-6
D gene: TRBD1
clone size: -
J gene: TRBJ2-1
CDR3 DNA: TGTGCCAGCAGCATCAGAGTGGGACAGGTTGGGAATGAGCAGTTCTTC
CDR3 protein: CASSIRVGQVGNEQFF

V gene: TRBV4-2
D gene: -
clone size: many
J gene: TRBJ1-3
CDR3 DNA: TGTGCCAGCAGCCAAGGTTTGTCTGGAAACACCATATATTTT
CDR3 protein: CASSQGLSGNTIYF

V gene: TRBV4-3
D gene: -
clone size: -
J gene: TRBJ1-5
CDR3 DNA: TGCGCCAGCAGCCAAGATAAAGGTCAGCCCCAGCATTTT
CDR3 protein: CASSQDKGQPQHF

V gene: TRBV10-3
D gene: TRBD2
clone size: -
J gene: TRBJ2-2
CDR3 DNA: TGTGCCATCAGTGTACTAGCGGGGGTCATGAACACCGGGGAGCTGTTTTTT
CDR3 protein: CAISVLAGVMNTGELFF

V gene: TRBV7-2
D gene: -
clone size: many
J gene: TRBJ2-1
CDR3 DNA: TGTGCCAGCAGCTTCGTTAGGGATGAGCAGTTCTTC
CDR3 protein: CASSFVRDEQFF

V gene: TRBV6-6
D gene: -
clone size: many
J gene: TRBJ1-6
CDR3 DNA: TGTGCCAGCAGTTACCGGCCCCGGGACCTTGGTTCACCCCTCCACTTT
CDR3 protein: CASSYRPRDLGSPLHF

V gene: TRBV9
D gene: TRBD1
clone size: -
J gene: TRBJ2-7
CDR3 DNA: TGTGCCAGCAGCACAGACAGGGTTCCCTACGAGCAGTACTTC
CDR3 protein: CASSTDRVPYEQYF

V gene: TRBV7-9
D gene: TRBD1
clone size: many
J gene: TRBJ1-2
CDR3 DNA: TGTGCCAGCAGCTGGGACAGGGGGCTCTATGGCTACACCTTC
CDR3 protein: CASSWDRGLYGYTF

V gene: TRBV12-3/TRBV12-4
D gene: -
clone size: -
J gene: TRBJ1-1
CDR3 DNA: TGTGCCAGCAGTTTATCAGGGGTCAGCACTGAAGCTTTCTTT
CDR3 protein: CASSLSGVSTEAFF

V gene: TRBV7-9
D gene: -
clone size: many
J gene: TRBJ1-5
CDR3 DNA: TGTGCCAGCAGCTTACCGGGGGACAATCAGCCCCAGCATTTT
CDR3 protein: CASSLPGDNQPQHF

V gene: TRBV19
D gene: -
clone size: -
J gene: TRBJ1-1
CDR3 DNA: TGTGCCAGTAGTATAGCGGCGGGCGAAGCTTTCTTT
CDR3 protein: CASSIAAGEAFF

V gene: TRBV7-2
D gene: TRBD1
clone size: many
J gene: TRBJ1-1
CDR3 DNA: TGTGCCAGCAGCAAACCCAGACAGGGGGCCACTGAAGCTTTCTTT
CDR3 protein: CASSKPRQGATEAFF

V gene: TRBV7-2
D gene: TRBD1
clone size: many
J gene: TRBJ1-3
CDR3 DNA: TGTGCCAGCACCCCGGACAGGGGATATGGAAACACCATATATTTT
CDR3 protein: CASTPDRGYGNTIYF

V gene: TRBV12-5
D gene: -
clone size: -
J gene: TRBJ1-1
CDR3 DNA: TGTGCTAGTGGTTTGAGCCTCTCTGAAGCTTTCTTT
CDR3 protein: CASGLSLSEAFF

V gene: TRBV5-5
D gene: -
clone size: few
J gene: TRBJ2-1
CDR3 DNA: TGTGCCAGCAGCCTCCTCCTAGCGCGGGGTGATGAGCAGTTCTTC
CDR3 protein: CASSLLLARGDEQFF

V gene: TRBV28
D gene: -
clone size: many
J gene: TRBJ1-1
CDR3 DNA: TGTGCCAGCAACCAGTACACTGAAGCTTTCTTT
CDR3 protein: CASNQYTEAFF

V gene: TRBV12-3/TRBV12-4
D gene: -
clone size: many
J gene: TRBJ2-2
CDR3 DNA: TGTGCCAGCAGAAATCAGGTGTTGGGCGGGGAGCTGTTTTTT
CDR3 protein: CASRNQVLGGELFF

V gene: TRBV7-9
D gene: -
clone size: few
J gene: TRBJ2-1
CDR3 DNA: TGTGCCAGCAGCTTACGGACTACCCCAGACAATGAGCAGTTCTTC
CDR3 protein: CASSLRTTPDNEQFF

V gene: TRBV7-2
D gene: TRBD1
clone size: many
J gene: TRBJ2-2
CDR3 DNA: TGTGCCAGCAGCTTAAAGGGACAGGGTATTGTGGAGCTGTTTTTT
CDR3 protein: CASSLKGQGIVELFF

V gene: TRBV29-1
D gene: TRBD2
clone size: -
J gene: TRBJ2-1
CDR3 DNA: TGCAGCGTTGACCCTAGCGGGGGGTCGGTAGGTAATGAGCAGTTCTTC
CDR3 protein: CSVDPSGGSVGNEQFF

V gene: TRBV10-2
D gene: TRBD1
clone size: -
J gene: TRBJ1-4
CDR3 DNA: TGCGCCAGCCTAGGACAGGCGGTGGAAAAACTGTTTTTT
CDR3 protein: CASLGQAVEKLFF

V gene: TRBV2
D gene: TRBD1
clone size: -
J gene: TRBJ1-3
CDR3 DNA: TGTGCCAGCAGTGCCTGGGACAGTCCTTTTAGCTCTGGAAACACCATATATTTT
CDR3 protein: CASSAWDSPFSSGNTIYF

V gene: TRBV10-3
D gene: TRBD1
clone size: -
J gene: TRBJ2-7
CDR3 DNA: TGTGCCGTAGGGACGGGGACAGTCACCTACGAGCAGTACTTC
CDR3 protein: CAVGTGTVTYEQYF

V gene: TRBV7-2
D gene: TRBD1
clone size: many
J gene: TRBJ1-6
CDR3 DNA: TGTGCCAGCAGCCCGGGACAGGACATTTCACCCCTCCACTTT
CDR3 protein: CASSPGQDISPLHF

V gene: TRBV20-1
D gene: TRBD2
clone size: many
J gene: TRBJ2-7
CDR3 DNA: TGCAGTGCTAGAGGAGCGGGGGGAACCAGGTACGAGCAGTACTTC
CDR3 protein: CSARGAGGTRYEQYF

V gene: TRBV20-1
D gene: -
clone size: few
J gene: TRBJ1-5
CDR3 DNA: TGCAGTGCTAGAGACAGGGGAGGCAATCAGCCCCAGCATTTT
CDR3 protein: CSARDRGGNQPQHF

V gene: TRBV20-1
D gene: TRBD1
clone size: few
J gene: TRBJ2-5
CDR3 DNA: TGCAGTGCCCCCGGGACAGGGGGCGCGGTTCCGGAGACCCAGTACTTC
CDR3 protein: CSAPGTGGAVPETQYF

V gene: TRBV7-2
D gene: -
clone size: many
J gene: TRBJ1-1
CDR3 DNA: TGTGCCAGCAGCTTAACGATGGTTCGGAACACTGAAGCTTTCTTT
CDR3 protein: CASSLTMVRNTEAFF

V gene: TRBV28
D gene: TRBD2
clone size: -
J gene: TRBJ2-5
CDR3 DNA: TGTGCCAGCAGTTTATTAGCGGGGGGGGGCCAAGAGACCCAGTACTTC
CDR3 protein: CASSLLAGGGQETQYF

V gene: TRBV7-2
D gene: -
clone size: many
J gene: TRBJ2-5
CDR3 DNA: TGTGCCAGCAGCCCCTCCGTGAGGAGGTTTCGGGAGACCCAGTACTTC
CDR3 protein: CASSPSVRRFRETQYF